A single sample gave rise to the 15 T cell receptor beta chains below, sequenced in a study of HIV-infected patients and healthy controls. Each CDR3 protein gets one entry after TCRdb re-called the 5' RACE reads with MiXCR. This sample has tens of thousands of distinct CDR3 sequences, with less than 20% found just once. The material sequenced was CD4+ T cells from blood. These receptor sequences come from a human donor in good health.

This clonotype appeared many times. The chain joins TRBV28 to TRBJ2-2; D call uncertain. CDR3 size: 12 residues. CDR1 is MDHEN, CDR2 SYDVKM, per germline. Trimming stripped 3 bases from V and 2 bases from J, with 1 base between. The CDR3 reads CASSFNTGELFF. DNA of the CDR3: TGTGCCAGCAGTTTTAACACCGGGGAGCTGTTTTTT.

The chain combines TRBV19 with TRBJ2-5; D might be TRBD2 (8 bases). The CDR3 length is 14 residues. V lost 5 bases and J 7 bases, leaving 17 bases between the germline ends. Germline V gives CDR1 LNHDA, CDR2 SQIVND (reference sequence). This CDR3 is CASSLAGQLWTQYF. The CDR3 bases are TGTGCCAGTAGTTTAGCGGGACAGTTGTGGACCCAGTACTTC.

This clonotype was observed many times. V usage is TRBV7-2 and J usage is TRBJ1-6; the D is unclear. The CDR3 is 14 residues long. The germline V gene has CDR1 SGHTA and CDR2 FQGNSA. Trimming stripped 1 base from V and 9 bases from J, with 10 bases between. Written as DNA, the CDR3 is TGTGCCAGCAGCTTAGAGGTCGGTGGTTCACCCCTCCACTTT. This gives the protein CASSLEVGGSPLHF. Looking up the rest from reference TRBV7-2 and TRBJ1-6 gives the full variable domain: GAGVSQSPSNKVTEKGKDVELRCDPISGHTALYWYRQSLGQGLEFLIYFQGNSAPDKSGLPSDRFSAERTGGSVSTLTIQRTQQEDSAVYLCASSLEVGGSPLHFGNGTRLTVT.

The sample holds many counts of this clonotype. V and J are TRBV25-1 and TRBJ2-6, with D tentatively TRBD1 (6 bases). The CDR3 spans 13 residues. Germline loops: CDR1 MGHDK, CDR2 SYGVNS. Between the trimmed V and J ends, which lost 9 bases and 1 base, there was a span of 7 bases. The CDR3 loop is CASGQSGANVLTF. The CDR3 DNA is TGTGCCAGTGGACAGTCTGGGGCCAACGTCCTGACTTTC.

V and J are TRBV20-1 and TRBJ2-1, with 10 bases identical to TRBD2. Losses at the gene ends were 0 bases for V and 7 bases for J; bases not matched to a gene: 3. This CDR3 has 14 residues. From germline, CDR1 is DFQATT and CDR2 SNEGSKA (reference sequence). This CDR3 reads CSARDPAGGNEQFF. The CDR3 region has the DNA TGCAGTGCTAGAGATCCAGCGGGAGGGAATGAGCAGTTCTTC.

This clonotype was found many times. The J gene is TRBJ1-5, the V gene TRBV20-1; tentatively, D is TRBD1 (6 bases). CDR3 length: 12 amino acids. Germline V gene lookup returns CDR1 DFQATT and CDR2 SNEGSKA (reference sequence). The V gene lost 3 bases and the J gene lost 6 bases, with 9 bases spanning the gap. CDR3 residues: CSARTGGQPQHF. CDR3 nucleotide sequence: TGCAGTGCTAGGACAGGTGGTCAGCCCCAGCATTTT.

The rearrangement joins TRBV6-6 to TRBJ2-1; D remains unclear. Per the germline V gene, CDR1 is MNHNY and CDR2 is SVGAGI (reference sequence). This CDR3 has 13 amino acids. Trimming shortened V by 6 bases and J by 6 bases, and 12 bases separated the two germline ends. CDR3 sequence (DNA): TGTGCCAGCAGCTCAGAATGGGGCAATGAGCAGTTCTTC. As protein: CASSSEWGNEQFF.

V gene TRBV7-9 combines with J gene TRBJ1-3, with D unclear. This CDR3 spans 15 amino acids. Trimming cost V 2 bases and J 0 bases, with 8 bases left between them. Germline CDR1 SEHNR, CDR2 FQNEAQ (reference sequence). In DNA form, the CDR3 reads TGTGCCAGCAGCTTATGGAGGGACTCTGGAAACACCATATATTTT. Protein sequence: CASSLWRDSGNTIYF.

V usage is TRBV5-4 and J usage is TRBJ2-3, with 11 bases that match TRBD2. The germline V gene encodes CDR1 SGHNT and CDR2 YYREEE (reference sequence). CDR3 size: 19 residues. J was trimmed by 6 bases and V by 5 bases; bases with no gene match: 20. For the CDR3, the DNA is TGTGCCAGCAGTACCGAAGCAGGCAGGGTAGCGGGGGGGCCGGATACGCAGTATTTT. It codes for CASSTEAGRVAGGPDTQYF.

This clonotype was seen repeatedly, ten times or more. The CDR3: CASSVQHNTEAFF. The CDR3 DNA follows: TGTGCCAGCAGCGTACAGCACAACACTGAAGCTTTCTTT. The V gene is TRBV9, the J gene TRBJ1-1; D is unresolved. The CDR3 totals 13 residues. V lost 1 base and J lost 2, with 6 bases in between. Germline V lookup: CDR1 SGDLS, CDR2 YYNGEE. The whole variable domain, filled in from reference TRBV9 and TRBJ1-1, reads DSGVTQTPKHLITATGQRVTLRCSPRSGDLSVYWYQQSLDQGLQFLIQYYNGEERAKGNILERFSAQQFPDLHSELNLSSLELGDSALYFCASSVQHNTEAFFGQGTRLTVV.

This clonotype showed up just a few times. V gene TRBV11-3 combines with J gene TRBJ2-7, with 11 bases aligning to TRBD2. The CDR3 totals 17 residues. Germline V gives CDR1 SGHNT, CDR2 YENEEA. Trimming at V came to 2 bases and at J to 5 bases, leaving 11 bases not matched to a gene. The CDR3 loop reads CASSLTPTGTSGDEQYF. The CDR3 DNA reads as TGTGCCAGCAGCTTAACCCCTACCGGGACTAGCGGAGACGAGCAGTACTTC.

This clonotype was seen more than once but under ten times. The gene calls are TRBV6-5 and TRBJ1-1, with a weak D call TRBD1 (5 bases). CDR1 and CDR2 from the germline V gene are MNHEY and SVGAGI. The CDR3 loop spans 17 amino acids. Trimming shortened V by 2 bases and J by 7 bases, and 23 bases separated the two germline ends. CDR3: CASSYGRKAGQGGEAFF. The CDR3 DNA follows: TGTGCCAGCAGTTACGGTCGCAAAGCAGGGCAGGGTGGTGAAGCTTTCTTT.

The rearrangement links TRBV11-2 to TRBJ2-5; unclear D gene. CDR3 length: 15 amino acids. The germline gives CDR1 SGHAT, CDR2 FQNNGV. Trimming took off 5 bases at V and 5 bases at J, with 18 bases between the two ends. The CDR3 protein is CASSGRTTRWETQYF. CDR3 coding DNA: TGTGCCAGCAGCGGCAGGACCACGCGCTGGGAGACCCAGTACTTC.

This clonotype was seen a handful of times. The chain carries TRBV6-2 or TRBV6-3 and TRBJ2-1; 15 bases map to TRBD2. Germline values: CDR1 MNHEY, CDR2 SVGEGT. The CDR3 length is 16 residues. After removal of 4 bases from V and 7 bases from J, the junction contained 5 bases not matched to a gene. CDR3 bases: TGTGCCAGCAGTTCAGGACTAGCGGGAGGGCCTAATGAGCAGTTCTTC. This encodes CASSSGLAGGPNEQFF.

This clonotype was detected only a few times. This chain uses TRBV20-1 with TRBJ1-1; D uncertain. CDR1 and CDR2 from the germline V gene are DFQATT and SNEGSKA (reference sequence). V was trimmed by 1 base and J by 6 bases, leaving 9 bases between them. The CDR3 contains 12 residues. In DNA, the CDR3 is TGCAGTGCTAGAGGCCCGAGCCCTGAAGCTTTCTTT. Protein sequence: CSARGPSPEAFF.